The TCR beta chain under discussion was sequenced for a study of T cell repertoires in cytomegalovirus infection. TCRdb recomputed calls from the reads with MiXCR, one row per CDR3 protein. This table holds 600,000 to 800,000 distinct CDR3 sequences, approximately 24% found once. This clonotype was found many times. This CDR3 comprises 13 residues. CDR1 DFQATT and CDR2 SNEGSKA come from the germline V gene (reference sequence). V lost 0 bases to trimming and J lost 7 bases, with 12 bases between them. The source is a human donor in good health (CMV status not recorded). Some clones in this sample may be carry-over from other donors' samples. This sequence joins TRBV20-1 and TRBJ2-5; the D is unclear. Source material: CD8+ T cells from PBMCs. CDR3 loop: CSARDTDRGTQYF. In DNA, the CDR3 is TGCAGTGCTAGAGACACGGATAGAGGGACCCAGTACTTC.